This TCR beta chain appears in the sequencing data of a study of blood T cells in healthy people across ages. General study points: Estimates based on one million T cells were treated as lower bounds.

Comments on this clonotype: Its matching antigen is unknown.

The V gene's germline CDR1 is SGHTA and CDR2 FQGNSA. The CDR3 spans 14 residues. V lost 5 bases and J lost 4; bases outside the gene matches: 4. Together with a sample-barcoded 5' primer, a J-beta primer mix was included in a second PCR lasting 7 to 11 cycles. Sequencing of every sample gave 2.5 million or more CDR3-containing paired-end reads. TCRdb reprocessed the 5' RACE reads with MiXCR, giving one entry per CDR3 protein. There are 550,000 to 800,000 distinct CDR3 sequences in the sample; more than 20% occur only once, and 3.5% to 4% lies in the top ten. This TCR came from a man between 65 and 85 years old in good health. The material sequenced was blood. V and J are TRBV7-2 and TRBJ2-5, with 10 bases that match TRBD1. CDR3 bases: TGTGCCAGCAGCAGGGACAGGGGAGGAGAGACCCAGTACTTC. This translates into CASSRDRGGETQYF.